This TCR beta chain originates from a study of blood T cell repertoires in COVID-19. Study context: T cells, B-cell-depleted T cells, or PBMCs supplied cDNA or gDNA.

How the authors handled the data: Amplification from reference gene primers served as the basis for estimated nucleated cell counts. Data came from immunoSEQ multiplex PCR; TCRdb stores just in-frame clones and leaves some out. That table supplies the V and J calls and clone size; D and trimming were determined from the DNA. The sample lists roughly 92,000 clones; 90% were seen once. Trimming cost V 6 bases and J 2 bases, with 7 bases left between them. The CDR3 length is 12 residues. CDR1 and CDR2 (germline): MNHEY, SVGAGI. Sequencing used peripheral blood. The chain has TRBV6-5 and TRBJ1-2; no definite D call. The sequence was obtained from a man aged 45-65 years with acute or convalescent COVID-19. CDR3 amino acids: CASRPQNYGYTF. The CDR3 DNA follows: TGTGCCAGCAGACCACAGAACTATGGCTACACCTTC.